This TCR beta chain was sequenced for a study of monozygotic twins with inflammatory bowel disease. Study-level findings and limits: In the analysis, different T cell subtypes could not be told apart.

TCRdb re-called the 5' RACE reads and gives one entry per CDR3 protein, without DNA. The record lists approximately 160,000 distinct CDR3 sequences, of which the ten most abundant hold approximately 2.8%. In the case of this clonotype: As yet, its antigen is unknown.

The CDR3 is 15 amino acids. Germline V CDR1 and CDR2: SGHRS, YFSETQ. The source is a human donor with ulcerative colitis or Crohn's disease, or a healthy co-twin of an affected twin (not recorded which). This sequence joins TRBV5-1 and TRBJ2-1; absent DNA, TCRdb's TRBD1 call cannot be checked. Sample: blood. The CDR3 spells CASSLADKAQGGEFF.